These T cell receptor beta chains were read from a single sample in a study of shared clonotypes between healthy human individuals. Measured with immunoSEQ multiplex PCR; TCRdb has only the in-frame clones, and not every one. The sample includes roughly 2.5 million clones, over 85% of them seen just once. Material: naive CD4+ T cells sorted from blood. These receptors originate from a man younger than 35 in good health. The CDR3 runs from the conserved cysteine through the conserved F or W. Each record gives: D gene, clone size, J gene, V gene, CDR3 DNA, CDR3 protein. D genes are given only for firm matches. Not all rows give a size; the values are once, few, many and, for expanded clones, a class.

NA,NA,TRBJ1-6,TRBV5-4,TGTGCCAGCAGCTTGGCGGCGAGCTCCTATAATTCACCCCTCCACTTT,CASSLAASSYNSPLHF
NA,NA,TRBJ1-5,TRBV28,TGTGCCAGCACCCCAGGCCAGCTCAATCAGCCCCAGCATTTT,CASTPGQLNQPQHF
NA,NA,TRBJ1-1,TRBV28,TGTGCCAGCAGTTTATGGCAGGGGAACACTGAAGCTTTCTTT,CASSLWQGNTEAFF
NA,NA,TRBJ2-3,TRBV7-3,TGTGCCAGCAGCTCCGGGACGCCAGATACGCAGTATTTT,CASSSGTPDTQYF
NA,NA,TRBJ1-2,TRBV15,TGTGCCACCAGCAGGGGAGGTACGACCTCGCTTGGCTACACCTTC,CATSRGGTTSLGYTF
NA,NA,TRBJ2-3,TRBV30,TGTGCCTGGAGTCCCCGGGATACGCAGTATTTT,CAWSPRDTQYF
TRBD1,NA,TRBJ2-1,TRBV5-1,TGCGCCAGCAGCCTATCAGGGGGCGCGTACAATGAGCAGTTCTTC,CASSLSGGAYNEQFF
TRBD1,NA,TRBJ1-6,TRBV27,TGTGCCAGCAGTTTCGACAGGGAGGGGTCACCCCTCCACTTT,CASSFDREGSPLHF
NA,few,TRBJ1-4,TRBV19,TGTGCCAGTAGTATAGGGGGGACCGGAAATGAAAAACTGTTTTTT,CASSIGGTGNEKLFF
NA,NA,TRBJ2-7,TRBV30,TGTGCCTGGAGTGGGGCAGGGGAACGCGAGCAGTACTTC,CAWSGAGEREQYF
NA,NA,TRBJ2-7,TRBV9,TGTGCCAGCAGCGTATCAGAGGGGATCTACGAGCAGTACTTC,CASSVSEGIYEQYF
NA,NA,TRBJ2-7,TRBV9,TGTGCCAGCAGCGTAGGGGGTGGCTCCCTCGAGCAGTACTTC,CASSVGGGSLEQYF
NA,once,TRBJ1-1,TRBV18,TGTGCCAGCTCTCCTAGAGAAGACTCTAACACTGAAGCTTTCTTT,CASSPREDSNTEAFF